This note documents a single TCR beta chain sequence. The antigen is not known. In the CD4+ fraction, cells were divided into CD45RA+ naive and CD45RA-negative memory subsets. This entry belongs to a study of shared clonotypes between healthy human individuals. Deep-level settings were used for running the assay. Here immunoSEQ multiplex PCR was the method, and the copy in TCRdb shows in-frame clones only, minus some. Among over a million clones, roughly 96% were seen once, and the ten largest hold approximately 1%. Study outcomes and limitations: Sorted-subset sequencing was shown by rarefaction to be incomplete despite large depth.

The sequencing sample was made of naive CD4+ T cells sorted from blood. Subset noted: CD45RA+ positively selected. The origin of this receptor is a man aged 30 to 39 in good health.

Here the CDR3 DNA reads TGTGCCAGCTCACCACCGTCAGGTACCCCCTATACGCAGTATTTT. Translating gives CASSPPSGTPYTQYF. The gene calls are TRBV18 and TRBJ2-3; D is uncertain. The germline V gene encodes CDR1 KGHSH and CDR2 LQKENI. Trimming removed 0 bases from V and 7 bases from J, with 14 bases in between. The CDR3 is 15 residues long.